This T cell receptor (beta chain) was retrieved from a study of identical twins (dated by TCRdb to the mid-2010s). Regarding the research as a whole: To test whether fetal clonotypes persist, the study used deep sequencing on TCR alpha and beta repertoires from monozygotic twins, unrelated adults of various ages, and cord blood. To rule out contamination, replicate twin experiments were performed at different times with different library preparation protocols.

Only healthy Caucasian donors were included. Three pairs of female monozygotic twins, all aged about 18 to 30 years, were included in the twin cohort. CD4+ and CD8+ T cell populations were isolated with positive isolation kits from Invitrogen. Concerning this clonotype: Its antigen has not been determined. Base qualities were left out, and no much larger clone turns up one base away.

The receptor library was made with 5' RACE. Sequencer: Illumina HiSeq 2000. A universal primer binding site was introduced by template switching, and a unique molecular identifier was present in the final cDNA, enabling accurate counting of TCR cDNA molecules. Specific primers in the conserved constant-segment region were used to synthesize first-strand cDNA for the TCR alpha and beta chains. To control for contamination, each cDNA library was double barcoded with a SMART-Mk sample barcode plus Illumina barcodes. TruSeq adapter sequences and Illumina sample barcodes were added in two successive PCR steps. Sequencing of the TCR alpha and beta cDNA libraries was done on the Illumina HiSeq platform using custom primers. Under the source paper's analysis protocol: MiGEC was used to process raw reads and extract unique molecular identifiers, and MiXCR was used to find CDR3 positions. Recombination models were inferred per individual with the repgenHMM and IGoR tools using an EM algorithm. Shared clonotype analysis was performed with the tcR package in R, normalizing sharing by the product of cloneset sizes. To study raw recombination without the effects of thymic and clonal selection, out-of-frame nonproductive sequences were analyzed. TCRdb itself trimmed the public reads at Q25 with fastp, ran MiXCR and retained productive beta chains. Rows are combined by CDR3 protein, so each entry shows the most common genes and DNA. The V and J calls were not made by the authors but by TCRdb's processing. For this sample the table gives a few hundred thousand distinct CDR3 sequences, of which about 8.5% were detected only once. The ten biggest clones cover less than 4% of the sample.

Broader findings and caveats from the paper: Compared with coincidental sharing between unrelated individuals, out-of-frame TCR alpha sequences shared between twins showed an excess of sequences with low generation probability. A weaker excess of twin sharing was found in beta out-of-frame sequences because the signal-to-noise ratio was lowered by fewer shared sequences. Because the same donors could not be followed over many years, conclusions were based on cross-sectional statistical analysis. In monozygotic twins, out-of-frame TCR alpha sharing was systematically underestimated by recombination models, although the models agreed with sharing between unrelated individuals. Invariant T cells such as MAIT and iNKT could partly confound zero-insertion analyses, though diverse VJ usage argued against this for most clonotypes. Fewer insertions were carried by abundant cord blood beta clonotypes; a weaker similar trend was observed in young adult naive repertoires, while no such trend was observed in memory repertoires.

The data also belong to a second study, concerning yellow fever vaccine responses in identical twins. As the second paper documents: According to the authors, the vaccine-induced T cell response in identical twins seemed to be partly convergent and partly specific to each individual. In the study, vaccine-responding T cell clones were precisely tracked in identical twins.

The sequence came from a woman between 18 and 29 years old in good health. Sequenced: CD8+ T cells sorted from blood.

The nucleotide sequence reads TGTGCCAGCAGCCCCGGGACAGGGGACACCGGGGAGCTGTTTTTT. The translation is CASSPGTGDTGELFF. Rearrangement joined TRBV6-4 to TRBJ2-2; TRBD1 agrees with 10 junctional bases. CDR1 and CDR2, looked up from the germline V gene, are MRHNA and SNTAGT. Unmatched junction bases come to 4, with V trimmed by 6 bases and J by 3 bases. Including cysteine and phenylalanine, the CDR3 has 15 amino acids. The read is trimmed to its CDR3 DNA, 45 bases read in frame from base 1.